Following are 11 T cell receptor beta chains from one sample sequenced in a study of blood T cell repertoires in COVID-19. Sequenced by immunoSEQ multiplex PCR; TCRdb stores in-frame clones only, minus some. The data show approximately 180,000 clones, 70% to 90% seen once. Sequencing input: peripheral blood. Source of these receptors: a man in his fifties or sixties with acute or convalescent COVID-19.

The chain recombines TRBV19 with TRBJ2-1; D gene ambiguous. This CDR3 is 15 amino acids long. Trimming shortened V by 5 bases and J by 0 bases, and 11 bases separated the two germline ends. Germline lookup yields CDR1 LNHDA and CDR2 SQIVND (reference sequence). In nucleotides, the CDR3 is TGTGCCAGTAGTGCCAGTCGAAGCTCCTACAATGAGCAGTTCTTC. Translating gives CASSASRSSYNEQFF.

This clone occurred a few times. V gene TRBV27 combines with J gene TRBJ2-7; TRBD2 matches at 12 bases. CDR3 length: 14 amino acids. With 6 bases clipped from V and 7 bases from J, the junction kept 7 bases outside the gene matches. Per the germline V gene, CDR1 is MNHEY and CDR2 is SMNVEV (reference sequence). In DNA form, the CDR3 reads TGTGCCAGCAGCCGGACTAGCGGGGCCCGGGAGCAGTACTTC. Protein: CASSRTSGAREQYF.

The CDR3 sequence: CASSQTTGGGPFRSPLHF. The CDR3 coding sequence is TGTGCCAGCAGCCAGACGACAGGCGGCGGTCCATTTCGGTCACCCCTCCACTTT. This chain joins TRBV14 and TRBJ1-6, with D possibly being TRBD1 (6 bases). Trimming cost V 3 bases and J 10 bases, with 25 bases left between them. The CDR3 covers 18 residues. Per the germline V gene, CDR1 is SGHDN and CDR2 is FVKESK.

This sequence joins TRBV6-5 and TRBJ2-4, with 8 nucleotides matching TRBD1. Germline V gene sequence: CDR1 MNHEY, CDR2 SVGAGI. The J segment lost 3 bases and the V segment lost 4 bases, leaving 8 bases of the junction unmatched. The CDR3 consists of 16 residues. Here the CDR3 reads CASSSWQGAGKNIQYF. The CDR3 DNA is TGTGCCAGCAGTTCGTGGCAGGGGGCGGGCAAAAACATTCAGTACTTC.

The V and J genes are TRBV7-2 and TRBJ2-1; 14 bases line up with TRBD2. Germline assignment: CDR1 SGHTA and CDR2 FQGNSA. Trimming removed 5 bases from V and 6 bases from J; junction bases left unmatched: 3. The CDR3 is made up of 15 amino acids. Written as DNA, the CDR3 is TGTGCCAGCAGCCTGGGGACTAGCGGGAGCAATGAGCAGTTCTTC. It is translated as CASSLGTSGSNEQFF.

The chain links TRBV27 to TRBJ1-2; unclear D gene. The ends were cut back, 4 bases at V and 4 bases at J, with 10 bases in the middle. Germline loops: CDR1 MNHEY, CDR2 SMNVEV (reference sequence). The CDR3 length is 13 residues. The CDR3 DNA sequence: TGTGCCAGCAGTTCCCTCTCAGGCTATGGCTACACCTTC. It encodes CASSSLSGYGYTF.

The chain is built from TRBV14 and TRBJ2-7; 9 bases match TRBD1. V lost 2 bases, J lost 5 bases, and 7 bases stayed unmatched. CDR3 length: 15 amino acids. The germline V gene has CDR1 SGHDN and CDR2 FVKESK. CDR3 sequence (DNA): TGTGCCAGCAGCCAATATCCGGGACAGGGCCACGAGCAGTACTTC. Its protein is CASSQYPGQGHEQYF.

This clone was detected a few times. This chain connects TRBV15 to TRBJ1-2; 10 bases map to TRBD1. The J segment lost 4 bases and the V segment lost 5 bases, leaving 7 bases of the junction unmatched. The CDR3 consists of 15 residues. Germline V gene lookup returns CDR1 LNHNV and CDR2 YYDKDF (reference sequence). The CDR3: CATSLDRGRSYGYTF. The CDR3 nucleotides read TGTGCCACCAGCCTTGACAGGGGGCGAAGCTATGGCTACACCTTC. The whole variable domain, remainder taken from reference TRBV15 and TRBJ1-2, is DAMVIQNPRYQVTQFGKPVTLSCSQTLNHNVMYWYQQKSSQAPKLLFHYYDKDFNNEADTPDNFQSRRPNTSFCFLDIRSPGLGDTAMYLCATSLDRGRSYGYTFGSGTRLTVV.

The chain joins TRBV5-6 to TRBJ1-1; D gene uncertain. The length of the CDR3 is 11 residues. The V gene's germline CDR1 is SGHDT and CDR2 YYEEEE. V lost 6 bases and J lost 11, with 14 bases in between. The CDR3 here is CASTLDLGAFF. The CDR3 DNA sequence: TGTGCCAGCACCCTCGACCTCGGGGCTTTCTTT.

The V call is TRBV28, the J call TRBJ2-7, with 8 nucleotides matching TRBD1. V trimming: 8 bases; J trimming: 4 bases; junction bases outside the gene matches: 10. The CDR3 has 14 residues. Germline V gene sequence: CDR1 MDHEN, CDR2 SYDVKM. CDR3 bases: TGTGCCAGCTCTTGGGCAGGGGGCGGGTACGAGCAGTACTTC. The encoded protein is CASSWAGGGYEQYF.

J is TRBJ2-7 and V is TRBV7-2; 7 bases map to TRBD2. The CDR3 has 15 residues. CDR1 and CDR2 from the germline V gene are SGHTA and FQGNSA. Trimming at V came to 5 bases and at J to 0 bases, leaving 7 bases not matched to a gene. DNA of the CDR3: TGTGCCAGCAGCGCAGCGGGGAGCTCCTCCTACGAGCAGTACTTC. This codes for CASSAAGSSSYEQYF.